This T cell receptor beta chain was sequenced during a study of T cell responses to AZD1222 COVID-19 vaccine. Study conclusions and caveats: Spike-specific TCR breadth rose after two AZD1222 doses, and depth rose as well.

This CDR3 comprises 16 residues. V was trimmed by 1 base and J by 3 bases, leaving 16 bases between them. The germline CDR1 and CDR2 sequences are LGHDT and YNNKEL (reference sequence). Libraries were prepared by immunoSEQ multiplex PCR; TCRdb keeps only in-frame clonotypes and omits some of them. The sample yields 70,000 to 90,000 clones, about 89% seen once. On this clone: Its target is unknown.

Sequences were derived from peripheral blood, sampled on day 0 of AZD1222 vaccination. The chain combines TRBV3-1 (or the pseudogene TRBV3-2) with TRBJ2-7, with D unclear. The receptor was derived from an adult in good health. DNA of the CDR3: TGTGCCAGCAGCCAAGTCTGGCGTCCCACCAGCTACGAGCAGTACTTC. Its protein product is CASSQVWRPTSYEQYF.